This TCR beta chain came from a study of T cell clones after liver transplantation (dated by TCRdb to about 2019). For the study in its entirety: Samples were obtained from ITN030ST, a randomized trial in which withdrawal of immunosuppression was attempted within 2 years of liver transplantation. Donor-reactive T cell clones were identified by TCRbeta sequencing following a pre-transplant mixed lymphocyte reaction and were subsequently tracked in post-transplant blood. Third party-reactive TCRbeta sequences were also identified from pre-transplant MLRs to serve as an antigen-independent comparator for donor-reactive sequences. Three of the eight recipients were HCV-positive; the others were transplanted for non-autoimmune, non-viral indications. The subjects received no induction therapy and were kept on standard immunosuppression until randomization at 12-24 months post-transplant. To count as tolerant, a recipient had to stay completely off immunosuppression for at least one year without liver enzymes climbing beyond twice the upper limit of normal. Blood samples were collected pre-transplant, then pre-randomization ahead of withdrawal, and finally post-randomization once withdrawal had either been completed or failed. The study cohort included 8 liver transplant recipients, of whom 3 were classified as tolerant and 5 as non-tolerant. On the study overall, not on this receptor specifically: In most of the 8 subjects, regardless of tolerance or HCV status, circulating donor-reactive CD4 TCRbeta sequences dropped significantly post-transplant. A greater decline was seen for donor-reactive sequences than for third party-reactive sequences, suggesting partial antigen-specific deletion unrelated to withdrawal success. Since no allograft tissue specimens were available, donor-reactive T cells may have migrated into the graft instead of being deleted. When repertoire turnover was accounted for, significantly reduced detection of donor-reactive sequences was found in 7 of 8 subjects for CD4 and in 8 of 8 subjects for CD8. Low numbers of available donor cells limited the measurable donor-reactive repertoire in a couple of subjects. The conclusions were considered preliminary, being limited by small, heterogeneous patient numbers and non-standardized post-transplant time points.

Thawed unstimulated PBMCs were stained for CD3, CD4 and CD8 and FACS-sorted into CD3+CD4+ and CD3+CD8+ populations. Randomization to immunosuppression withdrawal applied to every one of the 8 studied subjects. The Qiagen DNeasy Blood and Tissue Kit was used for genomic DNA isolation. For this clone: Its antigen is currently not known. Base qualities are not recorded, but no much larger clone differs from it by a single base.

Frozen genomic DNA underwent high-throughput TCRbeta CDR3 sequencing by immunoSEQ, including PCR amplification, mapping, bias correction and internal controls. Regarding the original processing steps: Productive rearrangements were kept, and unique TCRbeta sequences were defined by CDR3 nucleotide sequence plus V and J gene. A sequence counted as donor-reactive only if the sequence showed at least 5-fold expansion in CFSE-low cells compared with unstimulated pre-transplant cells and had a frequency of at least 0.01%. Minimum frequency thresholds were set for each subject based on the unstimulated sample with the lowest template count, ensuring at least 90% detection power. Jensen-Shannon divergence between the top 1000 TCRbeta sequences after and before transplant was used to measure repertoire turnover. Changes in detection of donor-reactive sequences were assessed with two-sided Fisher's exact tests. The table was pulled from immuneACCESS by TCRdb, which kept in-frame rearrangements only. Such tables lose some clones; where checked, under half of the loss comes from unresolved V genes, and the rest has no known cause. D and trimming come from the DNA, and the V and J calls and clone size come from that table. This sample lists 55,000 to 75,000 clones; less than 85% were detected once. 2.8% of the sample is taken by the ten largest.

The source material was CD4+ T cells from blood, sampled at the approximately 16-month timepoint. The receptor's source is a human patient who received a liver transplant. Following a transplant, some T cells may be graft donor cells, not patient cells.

CDR3 protein: CASSTMGGTEAFF. The sequenced DNA: TGTGCCAGCAGCACTATGGGGGGGACTGAAGCTTTCTTT. The chain employs TRBV6-5 and TRBJ1-1; 5 matching bases give a weak D call of TRBD1. The V end loses 6 bases and the J end loses 5 bases, and a stretch of 13 bases separates them. From a lookup of the germline V gene, CDR1 and CDR2 are MNHEY and SVGAGI. Counted from cysteine to phenylalanine, this CDR3 has 13 amino acids. Only the CDR3 part of the read is kept: 39 bases, read in frame from the first base.